This TCR beta chain was captured by sequencing in a study of T-cell memory formation after mild COVID-19. About the study: The study found TCR clusters largely donor specific. Whole-study results and caveats: CD4+ contracting clones lay mainly in CM and EM, CD8+ ones in EMRA. Clones contracting across day 15 to 85 had a balanced CD4/CD8 profile; later expanding clones leaned CD4+. The appearance of some responding clones in pre-infection memory suggested that cross-reactive memory joined.

This clonotype occurred many times. The antigen is not known. Via MiXCR, TCRdb re-called the 5' RACE reads, giving one row per CDR3 protein. The sample consists of 550,000 to 700,000 distinct CDR3 sequences, around a sixth of them appearing once. Germline CDR1 and CDR2: LGHDT and YNNKEL (reference sequence). The CDR3 consists of 13 residues. The germline V and J ends were trimmed by 4 bases and 7 bases, with 14 bases remaining between them. This sequence was found in an adult woman who had mild COVID-19 (a few samples of this study predate the infection). Cell type and time point are not known. The chain carries TRBV3-1 and TRBJ2-7; D not certain. Sequencing input: PBMCs or a T cell subset sorted from them (not recorded which). The CDR3 here is CASSPPGSREQYF. The CDR3 nucleotides read TGTGCCAGCAGCCCGCCAGGCTCCCGGGAGCAGTACTTC.